This T cell receptor beta chain was retrieved from a study of blood T cell repertoires in COVID-19. Original handling: Estimated nucleated cell counts came from reference gene primer amplification. Sequencing was performed with immunoSEQ multiplex PCR; in TCRdb, only in-frame clones are kept and a portion is missing. V, J and clone size are those of that table, while D and trimming were read from the DNA. The sample consists of 350,000 to 450,000 clones, around 92% of them appearing once. V was pared by 0 bases and J by 7 bases, with 13 bases between. Germline CDR1 is SGHTS and CDR2 is YDEGEE. The CDR3 has 14 residues.

The rearrangement uses TRBV5-8 and TRBJ2-5, with TRBD1 as a possible D gene (6 bases). The sequence was collected from a middle-aged man with acute or convalescent COVID-19. Source material: peripheral blood. CDR3 region: CASSLVQGARTQYF. In DNA, the CDR3 is TGTGCCAGCAGCTTGGTACAGGGAGCGAGGACCCAGTACTTC.